What follows are 14 T cell receptor beta chains derived from one specimen sequenced in a study of CD8 T cells in ankylosing spondylitis. TCRdb passed the 5' RACE reads through MiXCR, listing each CDR3 protein once. In the table there are about 340,000 distinct CDR3 sequences, 20% of which are singletons. Sequenced material: blood, either unsorted or a sorted T cell fraction (not recorded which). The origin of the receptors is a male donor with ankylosing spondylitis or in good health (not recorded which).

V and J are TRBV5-1 and TRBJ2-3; perhaps TRBD2 as D (6 bases). With 4 bases removed from V and 2 bases from J, the gap between germline ends came to 17 bases. The CDR3 extends over 16 amino acids. Germline assignment: CDR1 SGHRS and CDR2 YFSETQ. In nucleotides, the CDR3 is TGCGCCAGCAGCGCCCATATCGGGGGTCTCACAGATACGCAGTATTTT. Residues: CASSAHIGGLTDTQYF.

There are a few counts of this clonotype. The chain recombines TRBV5-1 with TRBJ2-1; 10 bases are shared with TRBD1. J gave up 0 bases and V 3 bases, and 3 bases lay outside the gene matches. Germline CDR1 is SGHRS and CDR2 is YFSETQ. The CDR3 is 16 amino acids. This CDR3 is CASSWTGGDSYNEQFF. CDR3 bases: TGCGCCAGCAGCTGGACAGGGGGTGACTCCTACAATGAGCAGTTCTTC.

This clonotype was detected ten times or more. The gene calls are TRBV12-3 or TRBV12-4 and TRBJ2-7; D not certain. With 2 bases removed from V and 6 bases from J, the gap between germline ends came to 8 bases. The CDR3 length is 12 residues. CDR3 residues: CASSLTSTEQYF. The CDR3 DNA is TGTGCCAGCAGTTTAACGTCAACCGAGCAGTACTTC.

J is TRBJ2-7 and V is TRBV4-1; tentative D call: TRBD1 (6 bases). The germline V gene encodes CDR1 MGHRA and CDR2 YSYEKL. The V gene lost 0 bases and the J gene lost 4 bases, with 10 bases spanning the gap. CDR3 length: 14 residues. Written as DNA, the CDR3 is TGCGCCAGCAGCCAAGACAGGACAGTTTACGAGCAGTACTTC. Encoded protein: CASSQDRTVYEQYF.

This rearrangement joins TRBV29-1 to TRBJ2-1; D is possibly TRBD1 (5 bases). V lost 7 bases to trimming and J lost 5 bases, with 9 bases between them. The CDR3 is 11 residues long. Germline CDR1 and CDR2: SQVTM and ANQGSEA. For the CDR3, the DNA is TGCAGCGCCGGCAGGGACAATGAGCAGTTCTTC. Its protein is CSAGRDNEQFF.

The chain employs TRBV7-9 and TRBJ2-1, with TRBD2 matching 10 bases. V lost 6 bases and J lost 8; bases outside the gene matches: 10. CDR3 length equals 15 residues. Germline assignment: CDR1 SEHNR and CDR2 FQNEAQ (reference sequence). The CDR3 DNA reads TGTGCCAGCAGGACCTTACTAGCGGGGTTTTATGAGCAGTTCTTC. Its translation is CASRTLLAGFYEQFF. The entire variable domain, with the rest obtained from reference TRBV7-9 and TRBJ2-1, is as follows: DTGVSQNPRHKITKRGQNVTFRCDPISEHNRLYWYRQTLGQGPEFLTYFQNEAQLEKSRLLSDRFSAERPKGSFSTLEIQRTEQGDSAMYLCASRTLLAGFYEQFFGPGTRLTVL.

The chain combines TRBV5-1 with TRBJ2-1, with no clear D. Trimming took off 0 bases at V and 5 bases at J, with 6 bases between the two ends. Germline CDR1 reads SGHRS; CDR2 reads YFSETQ. The length of the CDR3 is 13 residues. CDR3 sequence (DNA): TGCGCCAGCAGCTTGGTTCGGGACAATGAGCAGTTCTTC. This encodes CASSLVRDNEQFF.

This clonotype showed up just a few times. The chain is built from TRBV9 and TRBJ1-4, with TRBD1 matching 11 bases. The CDR3 consists of 17 residues. The ends lost 5 bases at V and 12 bases at J; junction bases unmatched: 18. The germline CDR1 and CDR2 sequences are SGDLS and YYNGEE. CDR3 sequence reads: CASRGTGGPPPTGELFF. The CDR3 nucleotides are TGTGCCAGCAGGGGGACAGGGGGACCCCCGCCAACGGGGGAACTGTTTTTT.

This clonotype has only a few counts. This rearrangement joins TRBV6-5 to TRBJ1-1; D possibly corresponds to TRBD1 (5 bases). Germline CDR1 is MNHEY and CDR2 is SVGAGI. This CDR3 contains 11 residues. V lost 6 bases, J lost 8 bases, and 10 bases lay in between. CDR3 coding DNA: TGTGCCAGCAGCGGGGCAAAAGAAGCTTTCTTT. Protein product: CASSGAKEAFF.

This sequence joins TRBV12-3 or TRBV12-4 and TRBJ2-1; tentatively, D is TRBD2 (5 bases). The CDR3 consists of 14 residues. Trimming left V 3 bases short and J 5 bases short, with 11 bases between. DNA for the CDR3: TGTGCCAGCAGTTTGAGGGTGGGAAACAATGAGCAGTTCTTC. Encoded protein: CASSLRVGNNEQFF.

The chain combines TRBV2 with TRBJ1-4; D is possibly TRBD1 (5 bases). V lost 6 bases and J 4 bases, leaving 9 bases between the germline ends. Germline CDR1 and CDR2: SNHLY and FYNNEI. The CDR3 runs to 13 residues. The chain's CDR3 is CASSQGVNEKLFF. As DNA, the CDR3 is TGTGCCAGCAGCCAGGGCGTTAATGAAAAACTGTTTTTT.

This clonotype came up a few times. The chain carries TRBV7-9 and TRBJ1-1, with D possibly being TRBD1 (6 bases). The CDR3 sequence is 13 residues long. V was cut by 4 bases and J by 4 bases, with 10 bases left in between. Per the germline V gene, CDR1 is SEHNR and CDR2 is FQNEAQ (reference sequence). CDR3 in amino acids: CASSSQGFTEAFF. CDR3 in DNA: TGTGCCAGCAGCTCTCAGGGGTTCACTGAAGCTTTCTTT.

V usage is TRBV18 and J usage is TRBJ2-1; possibly TRBD2 for D (5 bases). The CDR3 spans 15 residues. CDR1 KGHSH and CDR2 LQKENI come from the germline V gene. Trimming shortened V by 2 bases and J by 5 bases, and 13 bases separated the two germline ends. The CDR3: CASSPAGVGDNEQFF. In DNA, the CDR3 is TGTGCCAGCTCACCAGCAGGCGTGGGAGACAATGAGCAGTTCTTC.

In regard to this clonotype: A read error may produce the germline difference seen at one junction end. The J gene is TRBJ2-5, the V gene TRBV7-9, with a tentative D call TRBD2 (6 bases). The length of the CDR3 is 15 residues. CDR1 and CDR2 from the germline V gene are SEHNR and FQNEAQ (reference sequence). The DNA for the CDR3 is TGTGACAGCAGCCTCGATTCGGGGGTAGGGGAGACCCAGTACTTC. As protein: CDSSLDSGVGETQYF.